A selection of T cell receptor beta chains follows, all from one sample in a study of CD8+CD57+ T cells in acquired aplastic anemia. Using its own MiXCR run on the reads, TCRdb lists one record per CDR3 protein. The data hold a few hundred thousand distinct CDR3 sequences, with around a third observed a single time. Sequencing used sorted CD4+, CD8+, or CD8+CD57+ T cells (not recorded which) from PBMCs. The receptors originated from a human donor with aplastic anemia. Both conserved end residues are part of each CDR3. The D gene is left open where the match is weak. Clone size is not always given. Where it is, it says once, few, many or a class for expanded clones.

D | J | size | V | DNA | CDR3
- | TRBJ1-5 | - | TRBV15 | TGTGCCACCAGCAGCCCAAGGGAGACCAAGCCCCAGCATTTT | CATSSPRETKPQHF
- | TRBJ2-1 | - | TRBV20-1 | TGCAGTGCTAGTCCTTCAGGGGCTGGGTACAATGAGCAGTTCTTC | CSASPSGAGYNEQFF
- | TRBJ2-5 | few | TRBV7-9 | TGTGCCAGCAGCTCCCCGGGCGGATCCACGGAGACCCAGTACTTC | CASSSPGGSTETQYF
TRBD2 | TRBJ2-5 | - | TRBV24-1 | TGTGCCACCAGCAGTTGGGGACTAGTAGATAAAGAGACCCAGTACTTC | CATSSWGLVDKETQYF
- | TRBJ1-2 | many | TRBV5-1 | TGCGCCAGCAGCTTCTCGAATACGGGCTACACCTTC | CASSFSNTGYTF
TRBD1 | TRBJ1-1 | - | TRBV29-1 | TGCAGCGTGCCTCAAAACCAGGGGGCTGTGAACACTGAAGCTTTCTTT | CSVPQNQGAVNTEAFF
- | TRBJ1-2 | - | TRBV5-1 | TGCGCCAGCAGCTTGGACATCACAGGTATTACCGGCTACACCTTC | CASSLDITGITGYTF
TRBD1 | TRBJ1-1 | few | TRBV29-1 | TGCAGCGCCAGAAAACGGCCGGGACAGGGACTAGGAGGCACTGAAGCTTTCTTT | CSARKRPGQGLGGTEAFF
TRBD1 | TRBJ2-7 | many | TRBV2 | TGTGCCAGCAGTTCTCCGGGACAGGGCTCCGAGCAGTACTTC | CASSSPGQGSEQYF
- | TRBJ1-2 | - | TRBV7-8 | TGTGCCAGCAGCTTAGTTGAAGGCGCGGTCTATGGCTACACCTTC | CASSLVEGAVYGYTF
TRBD2 | TRBJ2-3 | - | TRBV28 | TGTGCCAGCAGTTTATATGCTAGCGGGAGCACAGATACGCAGTATTTT | CASSLYASGSTDTQYF
- | TRBJ1-5 | few | TRBV6-5 | TGTGCCAGCAGTTTAACCGGGTGGCCCCAGCATTTT | CASSLTGWPQHF
- | TRBJ2-7 | - | TRBV16 | TGTGCCAGCAGCCAATCGTTATCCAGCCGAGGAGACCGGTACGAGCAGTACTTC | CASSQSLSSRGDRYEQYF
- | TRBJ2-3 | many | TRBV10-1 | TGCGCCAGCAGTGAGTCGATGGGTGGAGATACGCAGTATTTT | CASSESMGGDTQYF
TRBD1 | TRBJ1-2 | many | TRBV11-2 | TGTGCCAGCAGCTCGATGACAGGGCCCACTAACTATGGCTACACCTTC | CASSSMTGPTNYGYTF
TRBD1 | TRBJ1-3 | - | TRBV6-2/TRBV6-3 | TGTCCCAGCAGTTACTCCGAGGGGGCGGGTGGAAACACCATATATTTT | CPSSYSEGAGGNTIYF
TRBD2 | TRBJ2-2 | few | TRBV20-1 | TGCAGTGCTAGAGATGGGGGGGACAACACCGGGGAGCTGTTTTTT | CSARDGGDNTGELFF
TRBD1 | TRBJ2-7 | - | TRBV7-3 | TGTGCCGGCAGCTTGGAACAGGGGGCCTACGAGCAGTACTTC | CAGSLEQGAYEQYF
TRBD1 | TRBJ2-2 | - | TRBV2 | TGTGCCAGCAGTGAGCAGGGGGCAAATTCCGGGGAGCTGTTTTTT | CASSEQGANSGELFF
- | TRBJ1-5 | many | TRBV19 | TGTGCCAGTAGTGAGGGACGACGGCAGCCCCAGCATTTT | CASSEGRRQPQHF
- | TRBJ1-1 | - | TRBV5-6 | TGTGCCAGCAGCTTGCAGGCCAGTCTGAACACTGAAGCTTTCTTT | CASSLQASLNTEAFF
- | TRBJ1-5 | many | TRBV20-1 | TGCAGTGCTAGTAGGGCCCGGTATCAGCCCCAGCATTTT | CSASRARYQPQHF
- | TRBJ1-5 | many | TRBV19 | TGTGCCAGTAGTAGCCCAGGGGTTAGCAATCAGCCCCAGCATTTT | CASSSPGVSNQPQHF
- | TRBJ2-7 | many | TRBV6-5 | TGTGCCAGCAGTTCGATCTACGAGCAGTACTTC | CASSSIYEQYF
- | TRBJ2-2 | - | TRBV10-2 | TGCGCCAGCAGTTTTCAGGGAAACACCGGGGAGCTGTTTTTT | CASSFQGNTGELFF